What follows are 8 T cell receptor beta chains derived from one specimen sequenced in a study of graft-versus-host responses after intestinal transplantation. Assay: immunoSEQ multiplex PCR; the TCRdb copy retains only in-frame clones and omits some. The table has 98,000 or so clones, about 88% seen once. These TCRs' antigens remain unknown. Sequences were derived from unstimulated CD4+ T cells sorted from spleen or lymph node cells, sampled before intestinal transplant. These receptors all stem from a human donor who received an intestinal transplant.

The genes are TRBV7-2 and TRBJ1-5; D possibly corresponds to TRBD1 (5 bases). Trimming cost V 1 base and J 2 bases, with 12 bases left between them. The CDR3 is made up of 16 amino acids. Germline CDR1 is SGHTA and CDR2 is FQGNSA. The CDR3 DNA reads TGTGCCAGCAGCTTAGGCCTCAGGGTTGGCAATCAGCCCCAGCATTTT. Its translation: CASSLGLRVGNQPQHF. Complete variable domain (other parts from reference TRBV7-2 and TRBJ1-5): GAGVSQSPSNKVTEKGKDVELRCDPISGHTALYWYRQSLGQGLEFLIYFQGNSAPDKSGLPSDRFSAERTGGSVSTLTIQRTQQEDSAVYLCASSLGLRVGNQPQHFGDGTRLSIL.

The chain joins TRBV5-1 to TRBJ2-2; TRBD2 matches at 8 bases. The CDR3 runs 15 residues. V shed 7 bases and J 3 bases; nucleotides not matched to a gene: 8. Germline CDR1 SGHRS, CDR2 YFSETQ. The CDR3 DNA follows: TGCGCCAGCGGGTTAGCGGGGCACCACACCGGGGAGCTGTTTTTT. Protein sequence: CASGLAGHHTGELFF.

The CDR3 DNA reads as TGTGCCAGTAGTATGCCAAGCAACTACTCCTACGAGCAGTACTTC. The encoded protein is CASSMPSNYSYEQYF. The rearrangement joins TRBV19 to TRBJ2-7; no definite D call. From germline, CDR1 is LNHDA and CDR2 SQIVND (reference sequence). The germline V and J ends were trimmed by 3 bases and 0 bases, with 12 bases remaining between them. The CDR3 is 15 amino acids. The whole variable domain, filled in from reference TRBV19 and TRBJ2-7, reads DGGITQSPKYLFRKEGQNVTLSCEQNLNHDAMYWYRQDPGQGLRLIYYSQIVNDFQKGDIAEGYSVSREKKESFPLTVTSAQKNPTAFYLCASSMPSNYSYEQYFGPGTRLTVT.

There are a few counts of this clone. The chain links TRBV6-1 to TRBJ2-7; a possible D gene is TRBD2 (6 bases). Germline V lookup: CDR1 MNHNS, CDR2 SASEGT. This CDR3 spans 13 amino acids. V lost 10 bases and J 7 bases, leaving 20 bases between the germline ends. The CDR3 reads CAMAPTSLREQYF. In DNA, the CDR3 is TGTGCCATGGCCCCGACTAGTCTGCGGGAGCAGTACTTC.

V is TRBV4-1 and J is TRBJ2-3, with 10 bases matching TRBD2. V gave up 3 bases and J gave up 2 bases; unmatched junction bases: 5. The length of the CDR3 is 16 residues. Germline V gene data show CDR1 as MGHRA and CDR2 as YSYEKL. This chain's CDR3 is CASSQRAGGNTDTQYF. Written as DNA, the CDR3 is TGCGCCAGCAGCCAGCGAGCGGGGGGGAACACAGATACGCAGTATTTT.

The chain couples TRBV7-6 to TRBJ2-5, with a possible D match to TRBD2 (7 bases). With 5 bases removed from V and 9 bases from J, the gap between germline ends came to 16 bases. CDR1 SGHVS and CDR2 FNYEAQ come from the germline V gene. The CDR3 totals 13 residues. CDR3 DNA: TGTGCCAGCAGCCGGACGGGGGGCTCGGCCCAGTACTTC. Protein product: CASSRTGGSAQYF.

The chain joins TRBV6-1 to TRBJ1-2; no firm D call. This CDR3 spans 14 amino acids. The V end was cut by 1 base, the J end by 3 bases, with 9 bases between. Germline V lookup: CDR1 MNHNS, CDR2 SASEGT. The CDR3 nucleotides are TGTGCCAGCAGTGAAGTGGTTGGGGACTATGGCTACACCTTC. Protein sequence: CASSEVVGDYGYTF.

CDR3 in amino acids: CAISGDRDRTGGTQYF. The CDR3 region has the DNA TGTGCCATCAGTGGAGACCGGGACAGGACCGGAGGGACCCAGTACTTC. The chain has TRBV10-3 and TRBJ2-5; TRBD1 matches at 8 bases. The ends lost 4 bases at V and 7 bases at J; junction bases unmatched: 14. This CDR3 is built from 16 residues. Per germline, CDR1 ENHRY and CDR2 SYGVKD.